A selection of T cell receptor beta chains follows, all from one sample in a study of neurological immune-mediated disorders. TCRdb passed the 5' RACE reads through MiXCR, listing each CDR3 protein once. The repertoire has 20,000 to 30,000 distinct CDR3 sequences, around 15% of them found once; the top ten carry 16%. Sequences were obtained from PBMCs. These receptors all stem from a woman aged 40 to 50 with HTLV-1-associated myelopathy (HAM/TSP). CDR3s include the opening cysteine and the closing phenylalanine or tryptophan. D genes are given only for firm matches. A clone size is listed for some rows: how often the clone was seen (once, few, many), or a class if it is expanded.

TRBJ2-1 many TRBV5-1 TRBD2 CASSQGLAGGVSDEQFF TGCGCCAGCAGCCAAGGACTAGCGGGGGGGGTTTCGGATGAGCAGTTCTTC
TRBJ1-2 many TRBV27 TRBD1 CASSSARDRGRDGYTF TGTGCCAGCAGTTCGGCGCGGGACAGGGGGCGCGATGGCTACACCTTC
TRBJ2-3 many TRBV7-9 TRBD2 CASSLLAGGLITDTQYF TGTGCCAGCAGCTTACTAGCGGGGGGCCTAATCACAGATACGCAGTATTTT
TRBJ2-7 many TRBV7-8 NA CASSLVRGPLYEQYF TGTGCCAGCAGCTTAGTGCGGGGCCCCCTGTACGAGCAGTACTTC
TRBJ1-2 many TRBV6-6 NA CASSQNGANYGYTF TGTGCCAGCAGTCAGAATGGGGCGAACTATGGCTACACCTTC
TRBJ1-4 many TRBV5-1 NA CASSFGGGEEKLFF TGCGCCAGCAGCTTCGGAGGGGGAGAAGAAAAACTGTTTTTT
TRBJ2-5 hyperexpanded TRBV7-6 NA CASSLGPEETQYF TGTGCCAGCAGCCTTGGTCCAGAAGAGACCCAGTACTTC
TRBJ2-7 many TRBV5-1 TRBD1 CASSLVQGAYEQYF TGCGCCAGCAGCTTGGTTCAGGGGGCCTACGAGCAGTACTTC
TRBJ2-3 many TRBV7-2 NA CASSHGARGGTDTQYF TGTGCCAGCAGCCACGGGGCCAGGGGAGGCACAGATACGCAGTATTTT
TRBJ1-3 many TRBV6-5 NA CASSYDLPISGNTIYF TGTGCCAGCAGTTACGACTTGCCGATCTCTGGAAACACCATATATTTT
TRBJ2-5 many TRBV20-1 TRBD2 CSARALAGGLETQYF TGCAGTGCTAGGGCCTTAGCGGGGGGGTTGGAGACCCAGTACTTC
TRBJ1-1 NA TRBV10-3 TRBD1 CVGQDRGHTEAFF TGTGTCGGGCAGGACAGGGGGCACACCGAAGCTTTCTTT
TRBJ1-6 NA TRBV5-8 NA CASSFYICSAHRDRGFNSPLHF NA
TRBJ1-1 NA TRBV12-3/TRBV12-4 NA CTSSSGTEAFF TGTACCAGCAGTTCAGGGACGGAAGCTTTCTTT
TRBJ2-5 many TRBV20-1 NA CSARDERAQETQYF TGCAGTGCTAGAGATGAGCGGGCCCAAGAGACCCAGTACTTC
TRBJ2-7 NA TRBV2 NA CASSPSREQYF TGTGCCAGCAGTCCCTCTCGGGAGCAGTACTTC
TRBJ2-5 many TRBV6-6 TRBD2 CASSYSLAGAETQYF TGTGCCAGCAGTTACTCGCTAGCGGGGGCGGAGACCCAGTACTTC
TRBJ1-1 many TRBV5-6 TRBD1 CASSRPRGLGTEAFF TGTGCCAGCAGCCGACCCAGGGGGTTAGGCACTGAAGCTTTCTTT
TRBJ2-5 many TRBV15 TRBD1 CATSRDRGETQYF TGTGCCACCAGCAGGGACAGGGGTGAGACCCAGTACTTC
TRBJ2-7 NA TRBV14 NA CASSQGDWTYEQYF TGTGCCAGCAGCCAAGGAGACTGGACCTACGAGCAGTACTTC
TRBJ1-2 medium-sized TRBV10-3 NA CAISSADYGYTF TGTGCCATCTCTTCAGCCGACTATGGCTACACCTTC
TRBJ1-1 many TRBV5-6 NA CASSLGTHGQQAFF TGTGCCAGCAGCTTGGGTACCCACGGCCAGCAAGCTTTCTTT
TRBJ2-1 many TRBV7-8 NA CASSLLGGGGLYEQFF TGTGCCAGCAGCCTCCTCGGGGGCGGGGGTTTGTATGAGCAGTTCTTC
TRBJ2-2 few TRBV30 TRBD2 CAWSAGGASNTGELFF TGTGCCTGGAGTGCCGGGGGGGCGTCTAACACCGGGGAGCTGTTTTTT